The clone carrying this TCR beta chain appeared many times. Germline V gene lookup returns CDR1 MNHEY and CDR2 SVGEGT. V shed 4 bases, J shed 0 bases, and the junction held 6 bases outside the gene matches. CDR3 length: 17 amino acids. TCRdb passed the PCR reads through MiXCR, listing each CDR3 protein once. The profile shows approximately 97,000 distinct CDR3 sequences, approximately 24% of them singletons. This specimen comes from a study of molecular identifiers for immune sequencing clone quantification. The sequencing sample was made of naive CD8+ T cells from blood, with Jurkat cell RNA spiked in. Documented subset: FACS-sorted CD8+CD4-CCR7+CD45RA+ naive T cells. This TCR was recovered from a human donor in good health. Some libraries in this study had Jurkat cell RNA spiked in. The chain joins TRBV6-2 or TRBV6-3 to TRBJ2-3; 11 positions agree with TRBD2. CDR3 in DNA: TGTGCCAGCAGTTTGGGTCGACTAGCGGGAAGCACAGATACGCAGTATTTT. It codes for CASSLGRLAGSTDTQYF.